This T cell receptor (beta chain) derives from a study of CD8+ T cells in alopecia areata. Concerning this clone itself: Its target is not known.

The CDR3 consists of 13 residues. Germline lookup yields CDR1 GTSNPN and CDR2 SVGIG (reference sequence). Deletions cut 0 bases from V and 8 bases from J, with 10 bases between. General observations from the study: Across lesional scalp, and particularly alopecia totalis/universalis, clonality surpassed that of normal scalp. Scalp samples also contribute reads from the resident alphabeta T cells found in normal skin. On tofacitinib, scalp clonality and expanded CD8+ clones among top 100 fell significantly.

This sample's treatment: oral pan-JAK inhibitor, 5-10 mg twice daily. Extraction of RNA preceded its reverse transcription into cDNA, which served as the sequencing template. Data came from immunoSEQ multiplex PCR; TCRdb stores just in-frame clones and leaves some out. The sample includes 150,000 to 200,000 clones, more than 55% of them seen just once. This clonotype was sampled from a human donor with alopecia areata. The sample here was CD4+ T cells sorted from blood, taken at week 4, from a patient treated with tofacitinib. The J gene is TRBJ1-4, the V gene TRBV30; D ambiguous. CDR3 DNA: TGTGCCTGGAGTGTAAAAGTCTTGGAAAAACTGTTTTTT. This codes for CAWSVKVLEKLFF.